The 21 T cell receptor beta chains below were found in one sample sequenced in a study of PD-L1 blockade in urothelial cancer. Data came from immunoSEQ multiplex PCR; TCRdb stores just in-frame clones and leaves some out. The sample shows some 100,000 clones, approximately 90% of them seen only once. Specimen: PBMCs, collected around atezolizumab (anti-PD-L1) treatment. Receptors originate from a woman of 80 years or more with urothelial cancer.

The chain uses TRBV9 and TRBJ2-1, with 7 positions matching TRBD2. The CDR3 consists of 16 residues. J lost 0 bases, V lost 0 bases, and 3 bases had no gene match. Per the germline V gene, CDR1 is SGDLS and CDR2 is YYNGEE. As DNA, the CDR3 is TGTGCCAGCAGCGTAGAGGGACTACCCTCCTACAATGAGCAGTTCTTC. Translation gives CASSVEGLPSYNEQFF.

The rearrangement joins TRBV7-2 to TRBJ2-1; D gene unclear. Trimming left V 3 bases short and J 4 bases short, with 7 bases between. CDR1 SGHTA and CDR2 FQGNSA come from the germline V gene. The CDR3 extends over 13 amino acids. The CDR3 region is CASSLGSYNEQFF. CDR3 DNA sequence: TGTGCCAGCAGCTTGGGCTCTTACAATGAGCAGTTCTTC.

The rearrangement uses TRBV4-1 and TRBJ2-1; possibly TRBD2 for D (6 bases). Germline values: CDR1 MGHRA, CDR2 YSYEKL. This CDR3 region has 15 residues. Trimming cost V 1 base and J 6 bases, with 13 bases left between them. As DNA, the CDR3 is TGCGCCAGCAGCCAAGGGGGGGAAGCTTTCAATGAGCAGTTCTTC. Protein product: CASSQGGEAFNEQFF.

J is TRBJ2-3 and V is TRBV28; D is perhaps TRBD2 (6 bases). In germline, CDR1 is MDHEN, CDR2 SYDVKM. This CDR3 is built from 11 residues. The germline V and J ends were trimmed by 6 bases and 10 bases, with 11 bases remaining between them. CDR3 DNA: TGTGCCAGCAGCATCCGGGACTCGCAGTATTTT. It translates to CASSIRDSQYF.

The rearrangement links TRBV9 to TRBJ2-2, with TRBD1 as a possible D gene (6 bases). Trimming cost V 0 bases and J 5 bases, with 14 bases left between them. The length of the CDR3 is 16 residues. Germline V gene data show CDR1 as SGDLS and CDR2 as YYNGEE. CDR3 residues: CASSVETGLYTGELFF. CDR3 DNA sequence: TGTGCCAGCAGCGTAGAGACAGGCCTCTATACCGGGGAGCTGTTTTTT.

The chain combines TRBV27 with TRBJ1-1; D is perhaps TRBD1 (5 bases). This CDR3 spans 16 amino acids. From germline, CDR1 is MNHEY and CDR2 SMNVEV (reference sequence). The V end lost 2 bases, the J end lost 4 bases, and 17 bases lay between the germline ends. This chain's CDR3 is CASSLTYRNIGTEAFF. CDR3 DNA sequence: TGTGCCAGCAGTTTAACCTACAGGAATATTGGCACTGAAGCTTTCTTT.

This chain connects TRBV10-3 to TRBJ2-7, with D possibly matching TRBD1 (6 bases). The germline CDR1 and CDR2 sequences are ENHRY and SYGVKD. Trimming took 10 bases from V and 7 from J, leaving 20 bases between them. This CDR3 has 13 residues. The CDR3, as DNA: TGTGCCACCAGGGACACCCCGAATCGGGAGCAGTACTTC. Protein sequence: CATRDTPNREQYF.

This clone was counted once. The rearrangement joins TRBV6-6 to TRBJ2-4; possibly TRBD2 for D (5 bases). The CDR3 covers 14 residues. From germline, CDR1 is MNHNY and CDR2 SVGAGI (reference sequence). Trimming removed 6 bases from V and 0 bases from J, with 9 bases in between. CDR3 region: CASSLAVAKNIQYF. The CDR3, as DNA: TGTGCCAGCAGCCTAGCCGTAGCCAAAAACATTCAGTACTTC.

The V and J genes are TRBV19 and TRBJ1-1; a weak D match, TRBD1 (5 bases). The CDR3 extends over 15 amino acids. CDR1 LNHDA and CDR2 SQIVND come from the germline V gene (reference sequence). V was trimmed by 7 bases and J by 0 bases, leaving 15 bases between them. The CDR3 sequence: CASTTQTVLNTEAFF. DNA for the CDR3: TGTGCCAGTACCACCCAGACAGTATTGAACACTGAAGCTTTCTTT.

The chain uses TRBV7-6 and TRBJ2-7; 11 bases agree with TRBD2. V dropped 5 bases and J dropped 6; count of bases not matched to a gene: 9. Germline V gives CDR1 SGHVS, CDR2 FNYEAQ. The CDR3 totals 15 residues. CDR3 amino acids: CASSGISGRGGEQYF. In DNA, the CDR3 is TGTGCCAGCAGCGGGATTAGCGGGAGGGGAGGCGAGCAGTACTTC. The variable domain in full, with the rest retrieved from reference TRBV7-6 and TRBJ2-7, is GAGVSQSPRYKVTKRGQDVALRCDPISGHVSLYWYRQALGQGPEFLTYFNYEAQQDKSGLPNDRFSAERPEGSISTLTIQRTEQRDSAMYRCASSGISGRGGEQYFGPGTRLTVT.

The chain links TRBV6-5 to TRBJ2-5; D is undetermined. V was pared by 5 bases and J by 1 base, with 11 bases between. Germline values: CDR1 MNHEY, CDR2 SVGAGI. The CDR3 runs 14 residues. CDR3 sequence: CASSTWARQETQYF. The CDR3 DNA sequence: TGTGCCAGCAGTACCTGGGCCCGCCAAGAGACCCAGTACTTC.

V gene TRBV5-4 combines with J gene TRBJ2-1; 10 bases line up with TRBD2. V lost 4 bases to trimming and J lost 7 bases; unmatched junction nucleotides: 11. CDR1 SGHNT and CDR2 YYREEE come from the germline V gene (reference sequence). This CDR3 has 16 amino acids. The CDR3 protein is CASSNLGLAGENEQFF. CDR3 DNA: TGTGCCAGCAGCAATCTAGGGCTAGCGGGAGAGAATGAGCAGTTCTTC.

V usage is TRBV2 and J usage is TRBJ1-4; D perhaps matches TRBD1 (5 bases). Germline-derived CDR1 and CDR2 are SNHLY and FYNNEI. V lost 2 bases, J lost 8 bases, and 9 bases lay in between. The CDR3 spans 13 residues. This CDR3 reads CASSESGYEKLFF. In DNA, the CDR3 is TGTGCCAGCAGTGAATCAGGGTACGAAAAACTGTTTTTT.

The rearrangement joins TRBV4-2 to TRBJ2-2; 7 nucleotides align to TRBD2. There are 15 residues in the CDR3. Germline CDR1 is LGHNA and CDR2 is YNFKEQ. With V trimmed by 1 base and J by 7 bases, 6 bases remained unmatched. The CDR3 bases are TGTGCCAGCAGCCAAGGGGCGGGAGCGGGCGGGGAGCTGTTTTTT. Translation gives CASSQGAGAGGELFF.

This chain uses TRBV10-3 with TRBJ2-7; 8 bases align to TRBD2. The ends lost 11 bases at V and 0 bases at J; junction bases unmatched: 6. The CDR3 is 13 residues long. Germline CDR1 is ENHRY and CDR2 is SYGVKD. CDR3 DNA: TGTGCCGTAACTAGCGGAAGCTCCTACGAGCAGTACTTC. This codes for CAVTSGSSYEQYF.

The chain carries TRBV7-9 and TRBJ2-3; a weak D match, TRBD1 (6 bases). The V and J ends lost 2 bases and 3 bases respectively, with 6 bases between them. The CDR3 is made up of 13 amino acids. CDR1 is SEHNR, CDR2 FQNEAQ, per germline (reference sequence). CDR3 coding DNA: TGTGCCAGCAGCTTACAGGGGACAGATACGCAGTATTTT. Encoded protein: CASSLQGTDTQYF.

The CDR3 DNA is TGTGCCAGCAGCCCAGGGGGACCCCGGGGAGATACGCAGTATTTT. It translates to CASSPGGPRGDTQYF. V is TRBV13 and J is TRBJ2-3; 7 bases map to TRBD1. Trimming at V came to 5 bases and at J to 5 bases, leaving 10 bases not matched to a gene. CDR1 and CDR2 (germline): PRHDT, FYEKMQ (reference sequence). CDR3 size: 15 residues.

The chain couples TRBV11-2 to TRBJ2-3, with D maybe TRBD2 (5 bases). V lost 5 bases and J lost 0, with 12 bases in between. Germline V gene data show CDR1 as SGHAT and CDR2 as FQNNGV. This CDR3 comprises 15 residues. CDR3 region: CASSGLDPSTDTQYF. The CDR3 DNA reads as TGTGCCAGCAGCGGACTCGACCCTAGCACAGATACGCAGTATTTT.

The chain combines TRBV10-3 with TRBJ1-2; D gene unclear. V lost 6 bases and J 0 bases, leaving 11 bases between the germline ends. This CDR3 is 14 amino acids long. Germline lookup yields CDR1 ENHRY and CDR2 SYGVKD. As DNA, the CDR3 is TGTGCCATCAGCCCGGGAGCCCCTAACTATGGCTACACCTTC. Translating gives CAISPGAPNYGYTF.

As concerns this clone: A junction boundary mismatches the germline segment, possibly from a read error. The chain uses TRBV6-1 and TRBJ2-7, with 12 bases matching TRBD2. The germline V gene encodes CDR1 MNHNS and CDR2 SASEGT. There are 17 residues in the CDR3. The chain's CDR3 is CASREVGLAGLLIEQYF. Here the CDR3 DNA reads TGTGCCAGCAGGGAAGTCGGACTAGCGGGACTTTTGATCGAGCAGTACTTC.

This clone occurred once. V and J are TRBV28 and TRBJ2-1, with 7 bases identical to TRBD2. There are 15 residues in the CDR3. Germline V gene lookup returns CDR1 MDHEN and CDR2 SYDVKM. V lost 3 bases, J lost 8 bases, and 10 bases stayed unmatched. The CDR3 loop reads CASSFGGLGSDEQFF. Written as DNA, the CDR3 is TGTGCCAGCAGTTTTGGCGGACTAGGAAGCGATGAGCAGTTCTTC.